Described below is a single T cell receptor (beta chain) sequence and its context. Source study methods: For nucleated cells, counts were estimated from reference gene primer amplification. The repertoire was sequenced with immunoSEQ multiplex PCR; TCRdb's copy has only in-frame clones and lacks some. That table supplies the V and J calls and clone size; D and trimming were determined from the DNA. The top ten hold approximately 7.7% of the sample, which has roughly 38,000 clones, 75% to 80% seen once. These data come from a study of blood T cell repertoires in COVID-19. Study summary: Samples of COVID-19 (acute and convalescent) were obtained from the United States, Italy and Spain. Nucleic acid was either cDNA or gDNA, and it came from T cells, B-cell-depleted T cells, or PBMCs.

Germline V gene data show CDR1 as GTSNPN and CDR2 as SVGIG (reference sequence). The CDR3 length is 16 residues. With 1 base clipped from V and 10 bases from J, the junction kept 14 bases outside the gene matches. The rearrangement links TRBV30 to TRBJ2-1; 9 bases map to TRBD2. This TCR came from a man in his 70s with active or convalescent COVID-19. Sequencing was carried out using peripheral blood. The CDR3: CAWSEAGTSLAGEQFF. CDR3 coding DNA: TGTGCCTGGAGTGAAGCCGGGACTAGCCTGGCGGGGGAGCAGTTCTTC.